A few counts support the clone carrying this TCR beta chain. TCRdb reanalysed the 5' RACE reads using MiXCR and keeps one entry per CDR3 protein. The table records 56,000 or so distinct CDR3 sequences, about 10% of them present only once. The data are from a study of early T cells in non-severe SARS-CoV-2 infection. In germline, CDR1 is MNHNY, CDR2 SVGAGI (reference sequence). J gave up 7 bases and V 4 bases, and 6 bases lay outside the gene matches. CDR3 length equals 14 residues. The chain couples TRBV6-6 to TRBJ2-7; 11 bases align to TRBD2. Specimen: whole blood. The sequence derives from an adult who was a healthcare worker with PCR-confirmed SARS-CoV-2 infection or an uninfected control (not recorded which). CDR3 coding DNA: TGTGCCAGCAGTTTTAGCGGGAGGGCCGATGAGCAGTACTTC. This sequence encodes CASSFSGRADEQYF.